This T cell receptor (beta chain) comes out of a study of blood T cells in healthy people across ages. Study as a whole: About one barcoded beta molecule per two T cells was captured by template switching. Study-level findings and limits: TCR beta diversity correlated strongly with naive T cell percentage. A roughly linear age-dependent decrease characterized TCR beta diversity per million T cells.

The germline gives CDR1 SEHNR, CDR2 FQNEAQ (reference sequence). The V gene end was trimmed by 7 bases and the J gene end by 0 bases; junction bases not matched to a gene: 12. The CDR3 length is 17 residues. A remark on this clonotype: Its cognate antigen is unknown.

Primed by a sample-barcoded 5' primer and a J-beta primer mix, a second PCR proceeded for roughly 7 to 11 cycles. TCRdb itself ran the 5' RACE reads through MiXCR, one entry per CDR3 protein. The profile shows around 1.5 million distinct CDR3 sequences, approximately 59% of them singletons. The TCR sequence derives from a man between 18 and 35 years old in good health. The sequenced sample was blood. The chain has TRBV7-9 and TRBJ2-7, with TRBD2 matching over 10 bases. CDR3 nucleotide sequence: TGTGCCAGCACCCAGAGAGCGGGAGGGGTGAGCTCCTACGAGCAGTACTTC. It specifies CASTQRAGGVSSYEQYF. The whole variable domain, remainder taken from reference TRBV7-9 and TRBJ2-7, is DTGVSQNPRHKITKRGQNVTFRCDPISEHNRLYWYRQTLGQGPEFLTYFQNEAQLEKSRLLSDRFSAERPKGSFSTLEIQRTEQGDSAMYLCASTQRAGGVSSYEQYFGPGTRLTVT.